The 24 T cell receptor beta chains given below trace back to one sample, sequenced in a study of response to subunit inactivated influenza vaccine. TCRdb reanalysed the RT-PCR reads using MiXCR and keeps one entry per CDR3 protein. The sample shows over 450,000 distinct CDR3 sequences, 10% to 15% of them seen only once. The sequences come from PBMCs from blood, collected about 40 days after vaccination. Every receptor here comes from a man in his fifties who received an inactivated influenza vaccine.

V is TRBV10-3 and J is TRBJ2-3, with D unclear. V shed 7 bases and J shed 0 bases, with 14 bases lying between them. The CDR3 sequence is 15 residues long. The germline V gene has CDR1 ENHRY and CDR2 SYGVKD. This chain's CDR3 is CAITLSPSSTDTQYF. In DNA, the CDR3 is TGTGCCATCACTCTCTCCCCCTCTAGCACAGATACGCAGTATTTT.

V and J are TRBV7-2 and TRBJ2-5; 12 bases agree with TRBD2. V trimming: 3 bases; J trimming: 5 bases; junction bases outside the gene matches: 4. Germline values: CDR1 SGHTA, CDR2 FQGNSA. This CDR3 contains 15 residues. CDR3 DNA: TGTGCCAGCAGCTTGGCTAGCGGGGGGGCGGAGACCCAGTACTTC. Protein: CASSLASGGAETQYF.

A remark on this clonotype: A much larger clone lies a single base off, so this may be a read error. The J gene is TRBJ2-1, the V gene TRBV3-1, with a possible D match to TRBD1 (5 bases). The CDR3 runs 13 residues. Looked up from germline, CDR1 is LGHDT and CDR2 is YNNKEL (reference sequence). Trimming stripped 2 bases from V and 10 bases from J, with 12 bases between. The CDR3 sequence: CASSQSAQGEQFF. The CDR3 DNA follows: TGTGCCAGCAGCCAATCCGCCCAGGGAGAGCAGTTCTTC.

The chain joins TRBV7-9 to TRBJ2-5; tentative D call: TRBD1 (5 bases). The V end lost 7 bases, the J end lost 1 base, and 10 bases lay between the germline ends. From germline, CDR1 is SEHNR and CDR2 FQNEAQ (reference sequence). The length of the CDR3 is 13 residues. The CDR3 DNA follows: TGTGCCAGCAATAGGGGTCGCCAAGAGACCCAGTACTTC. Its translation is CASNRGRQETQYF.

The chain is built from TRBV4-3 and TRBJ1-4; weak D call: TRBD1 (5 bases). Trimming left V 1 base short and J 5 bases short, with 17 bases between. The CDR3 is 17 residues long. Germline assignment: CDR1 LGHNA and CDR2 YSLEER. The chain's CDR3 is CASSQGRRRGPNEKLFF. The CDR3 coding sequence is TGCGCCAGCAGCCAAGGGCGGAGAAGGGGCCCAAATGAAAAACTGTTTTTT.

This clonotype has a handful of counts. The chain recombines TRBV29-1 with TRBJ2-7; no definite D call. V lost 3 bases and J lost 2, with 11 bases in between. CDR3 size: 13 residues. Germline V gene lookup returns CDR1 SQVTM and CDR2 ANQGSEA. The CDR3 loop reads CSVEENGAYEQYF. CDR3 nucleotide sequence: TGCAGCGTTGAGGAGAACGGTGCCTACGAGCAGTACTTC.

This clonotype was observed a few times. CDR3 loop: CASSATEWHGKNTGELFF. CDR3 DNA: TGTGCCAGCAGCGCCACGGAATGGCACGGAAAGAACACCGGGGAGCTGTTTTTT. V gene TRBV3-1 combines with J gene TRBJ2-2; D uncertain. The CDR3 consists of 18 residues. Germline V gene sequence: CDR1 LGHDT, CDR2 YNNKEL (reference sequence). The ends were cut back, 5 bases at V and 1 base at J, with 20 bases in the middle.

This clonotype has ten or more counts. This chain joins TRBV28 and TRBJ2-2, with 7 bases that match TRBD1. From germline, CDR1 is MDHEN and CDR2 SYDVKM. J was trimmed by 7 bases and V by 6 bases; bases with no gene match: 11. The CDR3 extends over 15 amino acids. CDR3 residues: CASRRPTGSSGELFF. Written as DNA, the CDR3 is TGTGCCAGCAGACGCCCGACAGGGTCGAGCGGGGAGCTGTTTTTT.

This clonotype was picked up a small number of times. The V gene is TRBV12-3 or TRBV12-4, the J gene TRBJ2-1, with a weak D call TRBD2 (5 bases). The V end lost 6 bases, the J end lost 6 bases, and 12 bases lay between the germline ends. There are 13 residues in the CDR3. The CDR3 DNA reads as TGTGCCAGCAGCTTTACTACTAGCAATGAGCAGTTCTTC. Translation gives CASSFTTSNEQFF.

This clonotype occurred many times. This chain connects TRBV6-5 to TRBJ2-7, with D possibly TRBD2 on 7 matching bases. Looked up from germline, CDR1 is MNHEY and CDR2 is SVGAGI. Trimming pared 2 bases from V and 4 bases from J, leaving 15 bases between. The CDR3 spans 15 residues. CDR3 bases: TGTGCCAGCAGTTACGGTAGGGGGAGGGCTTACGAGCAGTACTTC. Protein product: CASSYGRGRAYEQYF.

In this sample, this clonotype turned up many times. The chain links TRBV20-1 to TRBJ1-6, with 10 positions matching TRBD1. Germline V CDR1 and CDR2: DFQATT, SNEGSKA (reference sequence). CDR3 length: 15 amino acids. Trimming removed 0 bases from V and 10 bases from J; junction bases left unmatched: 6. The CDR3 bases are TGCAGTGCTAGAGATTTCGGGACAGGGGCCTCACCCCTCCACTTT. It codes for CSARDFGTGASPLHF.

This clonotype was observed a few times. The chain combines TRBV9 with TRBJ2-1; 9 bases match TRBD1. Germline values: CDR1 SGDLS, CDR2 YYNGEE. After removal of 4 bases from V and 0 bases from J, the junction contained 5 bases not matched to a gene. The CDR3 is 16 residues long. The DNA for the CDR3 is TGTGCCAGCAGCCCGACAGGGGGTAGCTCCTACAATGAGCAGTTCTTC. Translated: CASSPTGGSSYNEQFF.

Ten or more counts support this clonotype. The chain couples TRBV24-1 to TRBJ2-3, with 9 bases lining up with TRBD2. V dropped 1 base and J dropped 0; count of bases not matched to a gene: 4. This CDR3 comprises 17 residues. From germline, CDR1 is KGHDR and CDR2 SFDVKD. CDR3 protein: CATSDFPAGGSTDTQYF. The CDR3 DNA follows: TGTGCCACCAGTGATTTTCCAGCGGGGGGTAGCACAGATACGCAGTATTTT.

This chain uses TRBV11-2 with TRBJ2-5; maybe TRBD2 (6 bases). Germline V gives CDR1 SGHAT, CDR2 FQNNGV. The CDR3 loop spans 16 amino acids. V was cut by 0 bases and J by 5 bases, with 16 bases left in between. The CDR3 coding sequence is TGTGCCAGCAGCTTAGATGGGGGGACGGCCGTGGAGACCCAGTACTTC. Its translation: CASSLDGGTAVETQYF.

The chain uses TRBV7-9 and TRBJ1-1; the D is unclear. The CDR3 contains 11 residues. Germline V gives CDR1 SEHNR, CDR2 FQNEAQ (reference sequence). V gave up 4 bases and J gave up 11 bases, with 11 bases separating them. The CDR3 coding sequence is TGTGCCAGCAGCTCGCGGACGCGGGCTTTCTTT. Amino acid sequence: CASSSRTRAFF.

This rearrangement joins TRBV20-1 to TRBJ2-7; D possibly corresponds to TRBD2 (5 bases). The CDR3 has 14 residues. Germline V lookup: CDR1 DFQATT, CDR2 SNEGSKA (reference sequence). V was trimmed by 6 bases and J by 1 base, leaving 16 bases between them. The DNA of the CDR3 is TGCAGTGCATTCCTTAGCGTTAGATCCTACGAGCAGTACTTC. The encoded protein is CSAFLSVRSYEQYF.

This sequence joins TRBV20-1 and TRBJ2-7, with a possible D match to TRBD1 (6 bases). The length of the CDR3 is 14 residues. From germline, CDR1 is DFQATT and CDR2 SNEGSKA (reference sequence). The ends were cut back, 1 base at V and 2 bases at J, with 12 bases in the middle. CDR3 sequence: CSARVTGRPYEQYF. The CDR3 DNA is TGCAGTGCTAGAGTAACAGGGCGGCCCTACGAGCAGTACTTC.

This clonotype was recorded a few times. This rearrangement joins TRBV15 to TRBJ2-3; D gene ambiguous. Germline assignment: CDR1 LNHNV and CDR2 YYDKDF (reference sequence). With 5 bases removed from V and 6 bases from J, the gap between germline ends came to 12 bases. The CDR3 is 13 residues long. CDR3 coding DNA: TGTGCCACCAGCCCTCAGGACGGGGATACGCAGTATTTT. Translation gives CATSPQDGDTQYF.

The V gene is TRBV28, the J gene TRBJ2-3; a weak D match, TRBD2 (6 bases). Trimming stripped 8 bases from V and 7 bases from J, with 19 bases between. Germline assignment: CDR1 MDHEN and CDR2 SYDVKM. The CDR3 is made up of 14 amino acids. In DNA form, the CDR3 reads TGTGCCAGCCTTACCGGGACTGCCCCCAATACGCAGTATTTT. The encoded protein is CASLTGTAPNTQYF. The full variable domain, rest sourced from reference TRBV28 and TRBJ2-3, is DVKVTQSSRYLVKRTGEKVFLECVQDMDHENMFWYRQDPGLGLRLIYFSYDVKMKEKGDIPEGYSVSREKKERFSLILESASTNQTSMYLCASLTGTAPNTQYFGPGTRLTVL.

Only a few counts were recorded for this clonotype. The chain is built from TRBV11-2 and TRBJ1-2; D is unresolved. Germline CDR1 reads SGHAT; CDR2 reads FQNNGV. Trimming removed 9 bases at V and 1 base at J, with 15 bases between. This CDR3 is 14 amino acids long. CDR3 DNA sequence: TGTGCCAGTAGCCGGATAGGCGGTAACTATGGCTACACCTTC. Its protein product is CASSRIGGNYGYTF.

The table lists this clonotype with a few counts. The chain couples TRBV10-2 to TRBJ2-1, with 10 bases fitting TRBD2. Looked up from germline, CDR1 is WSHSY and CDR2 is SAAADI. The CDR3 extends over 16 amino acids. The ends lost 5 bases at V and 9 bases at J; junction bases unmatched: 13. The CDR3 loop is CASSPNGLAGASEQFF. The CDR3 nucleotides are TGCGCCAGCAGTCCTAACGGGCTAGCGGGGGCGTCTGAGCAGTTCTTC.

A few counts support this clonotype. V is TRBV7-7 and J is TRBJ2-7; 9 nucleotides agree with TRBD2. Germline lookup yields CDR1 SSHAT and CDR2 FNYEAQ (reference sequence). Trimming cost V 2 bases and J 5 bases; bases outside gene matches: 7. The CDR3 runs 15 residues. For the CDR3, the DNA is TGTGCCAGCAGCTTATCACTAGCGGGTATCGACGAGCAGTACTTC. It is translated as CASSLSLAGIDEQYF.

This clonotype appeared many times. The chain employs TRBV14 and TRBJ2-1, with a possible D match to TRBD1 (5 bases). This CDR3 is 16 amino acids long. Trimming stripped 0 bases from V and 2 bases from J, with 11 bases between. From germline, CDR1 is SGHDN and CDR2 FVKESK. Here the CDR3 DNA reads TGTGCCAGCAGCCAAGATATGTGGACAACCTACAATGAGCAGTTCTTC. It encodes CASSQDMWTTYNEQFF.

This clonotype was counted between two and nine times. The chain employs TRBV20-1 and TRBJ2-3; TRBD2 agrees at 12 bases. From germline, CDR1 is DFQATT and CDR2 SNEGSKA (reference sequence). The CDR3 has 17 amino acids. Trimming at V came to 5 bases and at J to 1 base, leaving 10 bases not matched to a gene. CDR3: CSAPSGGVLYGTDTQYF. CDR3 sequence (DNA): TGCAGTGCTCCTAGCGGGGGGGTCTTGTATGGCACAGATACGCAGTATTTT.